The rows below give T cell receptor beta chains drawn from one sample of a study of CD8 T cells in Susac syndrome. TCRdb re-derived calls from the immunoSEQ multiplex PCR reads in MiXCR, one entry per CDR3 protein. There are more than 200,000 distinct CDR3 sequences in the sample; 80% to 95% occur only once, and approximately 0.072% lies in the top ten. The sequenced sample consisted of CD4+ T cells from PBMCs. The source is a human donor with multiple sclerosis. The CDR3 runs from the conserved cysteine through the conserved F or W. A D gene is named only where the DNA matches it firmly. Not all rows give a size; the values are once, few, many and, for expanded clones, a class.

TRBJ2-3 | NA | NA | TRBV24-1 | TGTGCCGCCTCAGATATCAGCACAGATACGCAGTATTTT | CAASDISTDTQYF
TRBJ1-5 | NA | TRBD1 | TRBV5-1 | TGCGCCAGCAGCGCGGACAGGGGAAAGGATCAGCCCCAGCATTTT | CASSADRGKDQPQHF
TRBJ2-1 | NA | NA | TRBV5-4 | TGTGCCAGCAGCTTGCCCGGGGCTAGCTCCTACAATGAGCAGTTCTTC | CASSLPGASSYNEQFF
TRBJ1-2 | NA | NA | TRBV29-1 | TGCAGCGTTGAGAGGTTGCTAACGTTCGGTGGCTACACCTTC | CSVERLLTFGGYTF
TRBJ1-6 | NA | NA | TRBV6-2/TRBV6-3 | TGTGCCAGCAGTTACTCGAGATCCCTAAATTCACCCCTCCACTTT | CASSYSRSLNSPLHF
TRBJ1-2 | once | TRBD1 | TRBV12-3/TRBV12-4 | TGTGCCAGCAGCCAAACTGGGACAGCACATGGCTACACCTTC | CASSQTGTAHGYTF
TRBJ2-7 | once | NA | TRBV6-1 | TGTGCCAGCAACCAAAAGGAAGGGCAGCGGAGCTCCTACGAGCAGTACTTC | CASNQKEGQRSSYEQYF
TRBJ2-5 | NA | NA | TRBV5-6 | TGTGCCAGCAGCTTGGGGCAGGTACAAGAGACCCAGTACTTC | CASSLGQVQETQYF
TRBJ1-3 | NA | TRBD1 | TRBV29-1 | TGCAGCGTTGGGGTCAGGGGGCAATGGGACACCATATATTTT | CSVGVRGQWDTIYF
TRBJ2-4 | NA | NA | TRBV18 | TGTGCCAGCTCCCAAACACCGGGGGAAAACATTCAGTACTTC | CASSQTPGENIQYF
TRBJ2-7 | NA | NA | TRBV6-1 | TGTGCCAGCAGGGTCAGTGCGTCCTACGAGCAGTACTTC | CASRVSASYEQYF
TRBJ2-1 | NA | NA | TRBV20-1 | TGCAGTGCTAGTCGGTCCTACAATGAGCAGTTCTTC | CSASRSYNEQFF
TRBJ2-7 | NA | TRBD2 | TRBV4-1 | TGCGCCAGCAGCCAAGATGGCTTGCGGGGGACGCGCCATTCCTACGAGCAGTACTTC | CASSQDGLRGTRHSYEQYF
TRBJ1-3 | NA | NA | TRBV5-1 | TGCGCCAGCATCTTGGAAGGCTTCGGAAACACCATATATTTT | CASILEGFGNTIYF
TRBJ1-2 | NA | NA | TRBV19 | TGTGCCAGTAGTACAGGATCGGGCTATGGCTACACCTTC | CASSTGSGYGYTF
TRBJ2-7 | few | TRBD2 | TRBV4-2 | TGTGCCAGCAGCCAAGGAACTAGCGGGCGCTCCTACGAGCAGTACTTC | CASSQGTSGRSYEQYF
TRBJ2-7 | NA | NA | TRBV24-1 | TGTGCCACCAGTGACGGAGGCTCCGGGACCTTCCATTTC | CATSDGGSGTFHF
TRBJ1-1 | NA | NA | TRBV30 | TGTGCCTGGACAAAAGGGGGTTTTAGTGCTGAAGCTTTCTTT | CAWTKGGFSAEAFF
TRBJ1-2 | NA | TRBD1 | TRBV2 | TGTGCCAGCAGGCAAAGAGGGACAGCCTATGGCTACACCTTC | CASRQRGTAYGYTF
TRBJ2-1 | NA | TRBD1 | TRBV3-1 | TGTGCCAGCAGCCACCCGGGACAGCTAGACAATGAGCAGTTCTTC | CASSHPGQLDNEQFF
TRBJ1-1 | NA | NA | TRBV6-2/TRBV6-3 | TGTGCCAGCAGTTACCCCGCACGGGGCACTGAAGCTTTCTTT | CASSYPARGTEAFF
TRBJ1-5 | NA | NA | TRBV29-1 | TGCAGCGTTGGAACGGATAGCAATCAGCCCCAGCATTTT | CSVGTDSNQPQHF
TRBJ2-3 | NA | NA | TRBV6-2/TRBV6-3 | TGTGCCAGCACCCACACGTGGGCCACAGATACGCAGTATTTT | CASTHTWATDTQYF
TRBJ2-5 | once | NA | TRBV6-6 | TGTGCCAGCACCCTCAAGGAGACCCAGTACTTC | CASTLKETQYF
TRBJ1-6 | NA | TRBD1 | TRBV20-1 | TGCAGTGCTGGACAGGGCCGCAATTCACCCCTCCACTTT | CSAGQGRNSPLHF
TRBJ1-5 | once | TRBD1 | TRBV14 | TGTGCCAGCAGCCGGGTTCACCGGGACAGGGGGACATATTATAGCAATCAGCCCCAGCATTTT | CASSRVHRDRGTYYSNQPQHF
TRBJ2-3 | NA | NA | TRBV28 | TGTGCCAGCTCCGGGGGCTGGTCGACTAGCACAGATACGCAGTATTTT | CASSGGWSTSTDTQYF
TRBJ2-1 | NA | TRBD2 | TRBV6-1 | TGTGCCACCGGGACTAGCGGGAGCTCCTACAATGAGCAGTTCTTC | CATGTSGSSYNEQFF
TRBJ2-5 | NA | TRBD2 | TRBV3-1 | TGTGCCAGCAGCCAAACCCGCGGGGGAGAGACCCAGTACTTC | CASSQTRGGETQYF
TRBJ2-1 | NA | TRBD2 | TRBV3-1 | TGTGCCAGCAGCCAGCCGTCAGCGGGGGGTCACAATGAGCAGTTCTTC | CASSQPSAGGHNEQFF
TRBJ1-1 | NA | TRBD1 | TRBV7-9 | TGTGCCAGCAGCGCCCCCCGCGAGGGACAGGGGGCCGGTGAAGCTTTCTTT | CASSAPREGQGAGEAFF
TRBJ2-1 | NA | NA | TRBV6-5 | TGTGCCAGCAGTAATAACTACAACCTCCTCTTC | CASSNNYNLLF
TRBJ1-1 | once | NA | TRBV30 | TGTGCCTGGGCCTCCGGGACGGTGAACACTGAAGCTTTCTTT | CAWASGTVNTEAFF
TRBJ2-5 | NA | TRBD1 | TRBV12-5 | TGTGCTAGTGGCCCGACGGACAGGGCTGGGACCCAGTACTTC | CASGPTDRAGTQYF
TRBJ1-1 | NA | NA | TRBV20-1 | TGCAGTGCAGCACCGGGACTCGGAATCCCTGAAGCTTTCTTT | CSAAPGLGIPEAFF
TRBJ2-1 | NA | NA | TRBV2 | TGTGCCAGCAGGGGGGTATTCGCTACAGGGAAGTTCTTC | CASRGVFATGKFF
TRBJ1-1 | NA | TRBD1 | TRBV4-2 | TGTGCCAGCAGCCAAGCGGGACAGCAAAACACTGAAGCTTTCTTT | CASSQAGQQNTEAFF
TRBJ1-2 | NA | NA | TRBV5-6 | TGTGCCAGCAGCTTGCAGTATGGCTACACCTTC | CASSLQYGYTF
TRBJ2-7 | NA | TRBD1 | TRBV10-3 | TGTGCCTCGACGGACAGGGACTACGAGCAGTACTTC | CASTDRDYEQYF
TRBJ2-1 | NA | TRBD1 | TRBV4-2 | TGTGCCAGCAGCCCGGACAGGGGGTACAATGAGCAGTTCTTC | CASSPDRGYNEQFF
TRBJ1-6 | few | TRBD1 | TRBV6-5 | TGTGCCAGCAGGGGGACAGGGAAGAATTCACCCCTCCACTTT | CASRGTGKNSPLHF
TRBJ2-7 | NA | TRBD1 | TRBV12-3/TRBV12-4 | TGTGCCAGCAGTCCCAGGACAGGGCAGGAGGACGAGCAGTACTTC | CASSPRTGQEDEQYF
TRBJ2-4 | NA | TRBD1 | TRBV30 | TGTGCCTGGAGTGGAAACTTGAGACAGGGAAACATTCAGTACTTC | CAWSGNLRQGNIQYF
TRBJ2-2 | NA | NA | TRBV3-1 | TGTGCCAGCAGCGCTGACAACGGGGCCGGGGAGCTGTTTTTT | CASSADNGAGELFF
TRBJ1-4 | NA | NA | TRBV20-1 | TGCAGTGCTAGTGCGGGGAATGAAAAACTGTTTTTT | CSASAGNEKLFF
TRBJ2-3 | few | NA | TRBV9 | TGTGCCAGCAGCATAACAGATACGCAGTATTTT | CASSITDTQYF
TRBJ1-2 | NA | NA | TRBV3-1 | TGTGCCAGCAGCCAGGGGGTGATCTCTGGCTACACCTTC | CASSQGVISGYTF
TRBJ1-1 | NA | NA | TRBV3-1 | TGTGCCAGCAGCCATTGGGAGACTGAAGCTTTCTTT | CASSHWETEAFF
TRBJ2-5 | NA | NA | TRBV7-8 | TGTGCCAGCACCCTGGGCGGCAGCCAAGAGACCCAGTACTTC | CASTLGGSQETQYF
TRBJ2-1 | NA | NA | TRBV9 | TGTGCCAGCAGCGTAGGTCTTGGTCATGAGCAGTTCTTC | CASSVGLGHEQFF
TRBJ2-5 | NA | NA | TRBV19 | TGTGCCAGTAGTATACCCGAGCAAGAGACCCAGTACTTC | CASSIPEQETQYF
TRBJ1-1 | NA | NA | TRBV2 | TGTGCCAGCAGGGATAAGGTGGCCTTAATGAACACTGAAGCTTTCTTT | CASRDKVALMNTEAFF
TRBJ1-3 | NA | NA | TRBV6-5 | TGTGCCAGCAGTTACTTGGGGGTCCCTAACTCTGGAAACACCATATATTTT | CASSYLGVPNSGNTIYF
TRBJ1-1 | few | NA | TRBV3-1 | TGTGCCAGCAGCCAAGGTTCCACTGAAGCTTTCTTT | CASSQGSTEAFF
TRBJ2-4 | NA | NA | TRBV20-1 | TGCAGTGCTAGTGTTGCAGGAGTAGCCAAAAACATTCAGTACTTC | CSASVAGVAKNIQYF